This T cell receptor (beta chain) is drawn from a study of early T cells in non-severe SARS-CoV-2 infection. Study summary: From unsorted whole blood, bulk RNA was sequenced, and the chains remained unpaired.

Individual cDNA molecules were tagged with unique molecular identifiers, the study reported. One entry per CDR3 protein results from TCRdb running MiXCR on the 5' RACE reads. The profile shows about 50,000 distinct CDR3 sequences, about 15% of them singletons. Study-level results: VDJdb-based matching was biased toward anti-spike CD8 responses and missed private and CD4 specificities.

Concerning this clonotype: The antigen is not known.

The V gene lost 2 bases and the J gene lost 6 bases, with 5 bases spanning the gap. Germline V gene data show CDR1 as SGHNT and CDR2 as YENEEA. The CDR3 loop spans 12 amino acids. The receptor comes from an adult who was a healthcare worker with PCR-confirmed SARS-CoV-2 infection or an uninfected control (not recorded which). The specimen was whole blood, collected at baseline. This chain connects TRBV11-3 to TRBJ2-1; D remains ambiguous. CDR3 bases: TGTGCCAGCAGCTTAAGGAGCAATGAGCAGTTCTTC. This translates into CASSLRSNEQFF.